This T cell receptor beta chain was sequenced during a study of T cell clones after liver transplantation. J was trimmed by 7 bases and V by 4 bases; bases with no gene match: 3. This CDR3 contains 12 residues. Germline V gene sequence: CDR1 SQVTM, CDR2 ANQGSEA. Sequencing used immunoSEQ multiplex PCR; TCRdb keeps in-frame clones, though not all of them. The sample includes some 50,000 clones, around 70% seen only once; the top ten take around 8.9%. The chain links TRBV29-1 to TRBJ2-2, with 7 bases that match TRBD1. The sample here was CD4+ T cells from blood, taken at the 22-month timepoint. This clonotype was sampled from a human patient who received a liver transplant. Some T cells may be supplied by the graft donor. The CDR3 is CSVGDSDGELFF. As DNA, the CDR3 is TGCAGCGTTGGGGACAGTGACGGGGAGCTGTTTTTT.